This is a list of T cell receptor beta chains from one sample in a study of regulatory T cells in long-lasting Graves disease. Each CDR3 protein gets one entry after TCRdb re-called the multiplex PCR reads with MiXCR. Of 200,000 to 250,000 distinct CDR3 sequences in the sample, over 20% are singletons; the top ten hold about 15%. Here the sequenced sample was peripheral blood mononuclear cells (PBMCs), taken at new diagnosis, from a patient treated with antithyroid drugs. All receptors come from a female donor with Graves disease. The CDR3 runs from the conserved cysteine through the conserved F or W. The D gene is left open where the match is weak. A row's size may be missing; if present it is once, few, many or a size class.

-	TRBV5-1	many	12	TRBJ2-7	TGCGCCAGCAAGGAGGGGGGCTACGAGCAGTACTTC	CASKEGGYEQYF
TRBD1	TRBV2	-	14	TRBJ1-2	TGTGCCAGCGGCCGACAGGGGGCAATCTATGGCTACACCTTC	CASGRQGAIYGYTF
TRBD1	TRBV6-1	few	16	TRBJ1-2	TGTGCCAGCAGCACCGCCGGGACAGGGGGCCTCTATGGCTACACCTTC	CASSTAGTGGLYGYTF
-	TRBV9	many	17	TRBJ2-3	TGTGCCAGCAGCGTAGGGAGGACTAGCGCCAGACAGGGGACGCAGTATTTT	CASSVGRTSARQGTQYF
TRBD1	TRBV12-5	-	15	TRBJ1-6	TGTGCTAGTGGACGGGACAGGGGCGGTAATTCACCCCTCCACTTT	CASGRDRGGNSPLHF
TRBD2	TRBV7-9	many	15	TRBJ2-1	TGTGCCAGCAGCTTACGGGGGGGCGGGTACAATGAGCAGTTCTTC	CASSLRGGGYNEQFF
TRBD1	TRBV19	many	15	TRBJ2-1	TGTGCCAGTAGTAGCGGACAGGGGGCGATTAATGAGCAGTTCTTC	CASSSGQGAINEQFF
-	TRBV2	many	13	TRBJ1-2	TGTGCCCCCTCGGTCCGAATCTCCTATTGCTACACCTTC	CAPSVRISYCYTF
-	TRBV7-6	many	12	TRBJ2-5	TGTGCCAGCGGGGCAGGGCAGGGGACCCAGTACTTC	CASGAGQGTQYF
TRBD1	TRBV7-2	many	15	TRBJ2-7	TGTGCCAGCAGCGAAATAGACAGGGAGAAGTACGAGCAGTACTTC	CASSEIDREKYEQYF
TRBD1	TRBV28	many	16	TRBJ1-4	TGTGCCAGCAGTCCGATCCCCGGGACAGGGGATGAAAAACTGTTTTTT	CASSPIPGTGDEKLFF
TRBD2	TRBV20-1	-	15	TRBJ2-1	TGCAGTGCTAGAGGTGGGAAAAGCGGGAGAAATGAGCAGTTCTTC	CSARGGKSGRNEQFF
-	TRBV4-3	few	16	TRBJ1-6	TGCGCCAGCAGCCAACACTTACAGGGAGTGTTTTCACCCCTCCACTTT	CASSQHLQGVFSPLHF
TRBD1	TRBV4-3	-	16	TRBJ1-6	TGCGCCAGCAGCCAAGTCGGGGCAGGGGGGAATTCACCCCTCCACTTT	CASSQVGAGGNSPLHF
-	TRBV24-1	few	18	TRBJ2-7	TGTGCCACCAGTGATTCCTGGACAAAACGTATCACCTACAATGAGCAGTACTTC	CATSDSWTKRITYNEQYF
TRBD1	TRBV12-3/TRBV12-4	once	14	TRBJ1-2	TGTGCCAGCAGTCCCCAGGGGGCTATCTATGGCTACACCTTC	CASSPQGAIYGYTF
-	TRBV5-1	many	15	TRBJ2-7	TGCGCCAGCAGCTTGAGGTCCGGGAGTCCCCCCGAGCAGTACTTC	CASSLRSGSPPEQYF
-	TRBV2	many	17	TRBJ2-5	TGTGCCAGCAGTGGCCAGGGGTGGAGGAGCGGCCAAGAGACCCAGTACTTC	CASSGQGWRSGQETQYF
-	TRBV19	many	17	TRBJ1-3	TGTGCCAGTAGTATCATTCTTCGGCAGAGATCTGGAAACACCATATATTTT	CASSIILRQRSGNTIYF
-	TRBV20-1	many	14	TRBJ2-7	TGCAGTGCTAGTCCAGGACCGAACGTCGACGAGCAGTACTTC	CSASPGPNVDEQYF
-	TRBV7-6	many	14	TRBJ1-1	TGTGCCAGCAGCTTAGGGGAGGGTGTGGCTGAAGCTTTCTTT	CASSLGEGVAEAFF
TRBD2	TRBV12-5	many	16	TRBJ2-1	TGTGCTAGTACTTTGGAATATAGCGGGAGCGGAAATGAGCAGTTCTTC	CASTLEYSGSGNEQFF
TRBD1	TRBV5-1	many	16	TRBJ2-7	TGCGCCAGCAGCTTGGGGCCGGGACAGGGATACTACGAGCAGTACTTC	CASSLGPGQGYYEQYF
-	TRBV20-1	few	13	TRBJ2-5	TGCAGTGCAGCGACAGCATACCCTTCAGTCCAGTACTTC	CSAATAYPSVQYF